This T cell receptor beta chain appears in the sequencing data of a study of cytomegalovirus exposure and HLA in healthy donors. Sequencing was performed with immunoSEQ multiplex PCR; in TCRdb, only in-frame clones are kept and a portion is missing. The repertoire has about 150,000 clones, 89% of them found once; the top ten carry 9%. The CDR3 extends over 13 amino acids. Per germline, CDR1 MNHEY and CDR2 SVGAGI. Trimming removed 2 bases at V and 4 bases at J, with 7 bases between. The TCR comes from a woman under 30 in good health and CMV-seropositive. Source material: PBMCs. The chain employs TRBV6-5 and TRBJ2-3, with no clear D. CDR3 DNA sequence: TGTGCCAGCAGTTACAATCCTCCAGATACGCAGTATTTT. Its translation is CASSYNPPDTQYF.